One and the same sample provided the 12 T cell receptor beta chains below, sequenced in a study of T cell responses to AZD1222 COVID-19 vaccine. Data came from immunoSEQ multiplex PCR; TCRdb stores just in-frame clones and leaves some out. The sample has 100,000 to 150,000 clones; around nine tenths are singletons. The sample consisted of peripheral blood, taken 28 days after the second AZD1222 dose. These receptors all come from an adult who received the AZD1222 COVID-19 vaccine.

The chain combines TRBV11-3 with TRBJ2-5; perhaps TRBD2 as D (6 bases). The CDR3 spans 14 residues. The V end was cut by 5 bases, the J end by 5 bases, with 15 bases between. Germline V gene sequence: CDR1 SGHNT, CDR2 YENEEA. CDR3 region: CASSPARGVETQYF. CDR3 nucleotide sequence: TGTGCCAGCAGCCCCGCCCGCGGGGTGGAGACCCAGTACTTC.

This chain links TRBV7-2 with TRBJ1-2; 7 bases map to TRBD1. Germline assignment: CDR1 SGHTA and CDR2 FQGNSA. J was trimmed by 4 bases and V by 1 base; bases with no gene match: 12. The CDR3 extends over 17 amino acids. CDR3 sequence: CASSLDMDRDRVYGYTF. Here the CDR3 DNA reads TGTGCCAGCAGCTTAGATATGGACCGGGACAGAGTCTATGGCTACACCTTC.

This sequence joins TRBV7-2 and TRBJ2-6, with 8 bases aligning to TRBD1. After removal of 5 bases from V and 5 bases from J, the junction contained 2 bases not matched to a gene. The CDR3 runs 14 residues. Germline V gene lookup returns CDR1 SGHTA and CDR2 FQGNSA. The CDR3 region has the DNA TGTGCCAGCAGCGACAGGGGTCGGGCCAACGTCCTGACTTTC. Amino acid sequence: CASSDRGRANVLTF.

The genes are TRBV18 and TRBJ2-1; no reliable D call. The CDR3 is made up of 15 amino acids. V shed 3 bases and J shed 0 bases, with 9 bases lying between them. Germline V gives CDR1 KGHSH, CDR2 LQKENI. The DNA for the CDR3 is TGTGCCAGCTCACCGGAACAGACCTCCTACAATGAGCAGTTCTTC. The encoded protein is CASSPEQTSYNEQFF.

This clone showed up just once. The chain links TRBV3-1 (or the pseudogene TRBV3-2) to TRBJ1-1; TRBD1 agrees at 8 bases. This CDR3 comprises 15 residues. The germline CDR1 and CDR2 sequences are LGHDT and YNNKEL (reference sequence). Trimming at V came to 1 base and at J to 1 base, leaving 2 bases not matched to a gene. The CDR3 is CASSQAGTGNTEAFF. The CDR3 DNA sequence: TGTGCCAGCAGCCAAGCCGGGACAGGGAACACTGAAGCTTTCTTT.

The CDR3 sequence is CASSQTPGPLGYTF. CDR3 in DNA: TGCGCCAGCAGTCAAACCCCCGGACCTCTCGGCTACACCTTC. The chain carries TRBV23-1 and TRBJ1-2; D is unclear. TRBV23-1 is sorted into the ORF group, with uncertain function. Trimming took 2 bases from V and 8 from J, leaving 15 bases between them. There are 14 residues in the CDR3.

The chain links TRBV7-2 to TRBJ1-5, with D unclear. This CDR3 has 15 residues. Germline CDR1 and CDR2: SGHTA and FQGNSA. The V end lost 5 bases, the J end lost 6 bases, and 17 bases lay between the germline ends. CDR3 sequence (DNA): TGTGCCAGCAGCCCGCATGGCGGGTACGGTCAGCCCCAGCATTTT. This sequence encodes CASSPHGGYGQPQHF.

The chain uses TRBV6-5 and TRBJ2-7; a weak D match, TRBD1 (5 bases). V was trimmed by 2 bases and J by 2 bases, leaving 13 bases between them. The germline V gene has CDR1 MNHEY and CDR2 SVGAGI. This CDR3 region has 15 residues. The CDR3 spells CASSYPRGSAYEQYF. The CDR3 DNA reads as TGTGCCAGCAGTTACCCTAGGGGTTCGGCCTACGAGCAGTACTTC.

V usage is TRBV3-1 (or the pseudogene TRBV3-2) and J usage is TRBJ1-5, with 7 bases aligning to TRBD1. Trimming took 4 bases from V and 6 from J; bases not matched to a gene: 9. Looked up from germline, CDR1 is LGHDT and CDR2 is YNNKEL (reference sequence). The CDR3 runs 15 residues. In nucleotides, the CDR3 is TGTGCCAGCAGCCTCCGGGACAGAATCCCTCAGCCCCAGCATTTT. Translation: CASSLRDRIPQPQHF.

Here the CDR3 reads CASSQRAPGLEGQETQYF. The CDR3 region has the DNA TGCGCCAGCAGCCAACGGGCTCCGGGACTAGAAGGACAAGAGACCCAGTACTTC. The rearrangement uses TRBV4-1 and TRBJ2-5; 8 bases line up with TRBD2. Germline V gene lookup returns CDR1 MGHRA and CDR2 YSYEKL. J lost 2 bases, V lost 2 bases, and 13 bases had no gene match. The CDR3 covers 18 residues.

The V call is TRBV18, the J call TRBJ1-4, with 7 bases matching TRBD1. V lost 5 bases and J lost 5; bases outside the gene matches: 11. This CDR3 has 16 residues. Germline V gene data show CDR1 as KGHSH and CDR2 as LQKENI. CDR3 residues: CASSTSGTDSNEKLFF. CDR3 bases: TGTGCCAGCTCAACGTCCGGGACAGACTCAAATGAAAAACTGTTTTTT.

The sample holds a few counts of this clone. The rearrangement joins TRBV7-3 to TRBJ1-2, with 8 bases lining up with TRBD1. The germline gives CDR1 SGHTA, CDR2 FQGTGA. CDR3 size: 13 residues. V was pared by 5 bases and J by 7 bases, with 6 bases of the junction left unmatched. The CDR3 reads CASSRTGRSGYTF. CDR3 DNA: TGTGCCAGCAGCCGGACAGGGAGATCTGGCTACACCTTC. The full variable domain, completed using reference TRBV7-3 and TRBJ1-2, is GAGVSQTPSNKVTEKGKYVELRCDPISGHTALYWYRQSLGQGPEFLIYFQGTGAADDSGLPNDRFFAVRPEGSVSTLKIQRTERGDSAVYLCASSRTGRSGYTFGSGTRLTVV.